The 3 T cell receptor beta chains given below trace back to one sample, sequenced in a study of cytomegalovirus exposure and HLA in healthy donors. The PCR contained 60 Vbeta and 13 Jbeta primers. Assay: immunoSEQ multiplex PCR; the TCRdb copy retains only in-frame clones and omits some. The sample shows roughly 90,000 clones, 65% to 85% of them seen only once. Specimen: PBMCs. These receptors were taken from a man between 18 and 35 years old in good health and CMV-seronegative.

The V and J genes are TRBV13 and TRBJ2-2; a weak D match, TRBD1 (5 bases). Per germline, CDR1 PRHDT and CDR2 FYEKMQ (reference sequence). This CDR3 spans 14 amino acids. V dropped 4 bases and J dropped 6 bases, with 12 bases sitting between them. CDR3 sequence: CASSYPTVPGELFF. In DNA form, the CDR3 reads TGTGCCAGCAGCTATCCGACAGTGCCCGGGGAGCTGTTTTTT.

The rearrangement joins TRBV27 to TRBJ2-7; perhaps TRBD1 as D (6 bases). Per the germline V gene, CDR1 is MNHEY and CDR2 is SMNVEV (reference sequence). V was trimmed by 8 bases and J by 3 bases, leaving 11 bases between them. This CDR3 has 12 residues. CDR3 in DNA: TGTGCCAGCGGGGGACACCTCTACGAGCAGTACTTC. It encodes CASGGHLYEQYF.

The chain uses TRBV5-4 and TRBJ1-1; D may be TRBD1 (6 bases). CDR1 SGHNT and CDR2 YYREEE come from the germline V gene (reference sequence). This CDR3 is built from 14 residues. Trimming stripped 6 bases from V and 1 base from J, with 13 bases between. The CDR3 loop reads CASTLPTGNTEAFF. The CDR3 coding sequence is TGTGCCAGCACCCTGCCGACAGGGAACACTGAAGCTTTCTTT.